The clone carrying this TCR beta chain occurred once. The TCR beta library used iRepertoire HTBI primers with Arm-PCR amplification of CDR3. TCRdb re-analysed the multiplex PCR reads in MiXCR, keeping a single row per CDR3 protein. The table includes some 500,000 distinct CDR3 sequences, roughly 12% detected once. This sample is part of a study of regulatory T cells in long-lasting Graves disease. Time point defined: newly diagnosed GD, antithyroid drugs for less than 3 months. RNA extracted from PBMCs served as the sequencing template. The data also belong to a second study, concerning T cells in Graves' hyperthyroidism and ophthalmopathy.

Material: peripheral blood mononuclear cells (PBMCs), obtained at new diagnosis, from a patient treated with antithyroid drugs. The TCR sequence derives from a man aged 25 to 40 with Graves disease.

The CDR3 DNA sequence: TGTGCCAGCAGGCAACTAGGCGAGCAGTACTTC. Its protein product is CASRQLGEQYF. This chain connects TRBV28 to TRBJ2-7; tentative D call: TRBD2 (5 bases). Trimming cost V 6 bases and J 6 bases, with 9 bases left between them. This CDR3 is 11 amino acids long. The germline gives CDR1 MDHEN, CDR2 SYDVKM.